This note documents a single T cell receptor (beta chain) sequence. Its antigen remains unidentified. The CDR3 loop spans 16 amino acids. From the 5' RACE reads, TCRdb lists one entry per CDR3 protein and no DNA. Listed are roughly 320,000 distinct CDR3 sequences; 5.5% to 6.5% falls within the top ten. The data were obtained in a study of monozygotic twins with inflammatory bowel disease. Study observations and caveats: Immunosuppressive treatment differences may have increased patient repertoire variability.

The source of this sequence is a human donor with ulcerative colitis or Crohn's disease, or a healthy co-twin of an affected twin (not recorded which). The sequencing input was blood. The chain uses TRBV12-3 or TRBV12-4 and TRBJ1-5; there is no DNA to check the TCRdb D call of TRBD1. The CDR3 is CASSSRRQGAGQPQHF.